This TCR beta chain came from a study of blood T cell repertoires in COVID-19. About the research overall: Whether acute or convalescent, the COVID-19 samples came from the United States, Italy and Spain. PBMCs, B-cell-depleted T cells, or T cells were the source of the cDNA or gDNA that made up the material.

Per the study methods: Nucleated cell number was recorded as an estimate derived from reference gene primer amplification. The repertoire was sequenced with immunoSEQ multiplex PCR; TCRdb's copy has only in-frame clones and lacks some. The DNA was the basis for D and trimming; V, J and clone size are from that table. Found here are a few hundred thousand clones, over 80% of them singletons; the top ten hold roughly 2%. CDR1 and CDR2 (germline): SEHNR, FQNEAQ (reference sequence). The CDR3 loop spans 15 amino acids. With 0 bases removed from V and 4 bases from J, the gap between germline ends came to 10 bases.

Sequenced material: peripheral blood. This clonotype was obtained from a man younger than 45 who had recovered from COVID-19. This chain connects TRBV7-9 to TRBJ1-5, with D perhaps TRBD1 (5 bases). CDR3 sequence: CASSLASRANQPQHF. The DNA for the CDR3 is TGTGCCAGCAGCTTAGCGTCCAGGGCGAATCAGCCCCAGCATTTT.